Sequencing of this T cell receptor beta chain was carried out in a study of T cells in localized non-small cell lung cancer. Overall study findings and caveats: Uninvolved adjacent lung had higher T cell clonality than tumor and all other tissues. Prolonged overall survival went with higher T cell density in the blood.

TCRdb's table, derived via immunoSEQ multiplex PCR, lists solely in-frame clones and lacks some. The data show approximately 52,000 clones, with 75% to 90% seen just once and about a sixth held by the top ten. In the case of this clone: Antigen: not known.

The sample consisted of peripheral blood, taken before any cancer treatment. The sequence was collected from a male donor at least 60 years old with stage III squamous cell lung carcinoma.

CDR3 loop: CAWRSLNTEAFF. The CDR3 nucleotides are TGTGCCTGGAGATCGCTGAACACTGAAGCTTTCTTT. The rearrangement links TRBV30 to TRBJ1-1, with D hard to call. The germline gives CDR1 GTSNPN, CDR2 SVGIG (reference sequence). CDR3 length equals 12 residues. Trimming stripped 3 bases from V and 0 bases from J, with 5 bases between.